Sequencing of this T cell receptor beta chain was carried out in a study of T-cell memory formation after mild COVID-19. This clonotype was seen a handful of times. Unmatched junction bases numbered 14, after V lost 3 bases and J lost 7 bases. CDR3 length: 18 amino acids. Germline lookup yields CDR1 LGHNA and CDR2 YSLEER. TCRdb reprocessed the 5' RACE reads with MiXCR, giving one entry per CDR3 protein. The sample consists of 450,000 to 650,000 distinct CDR3 sequences, roughly 18% of them appearing once. The rearrangement links TRBV4-3 to TRBJ2-1, with 11 nucleotides matching TRBD2. This receptor was taken from an adult woman who had mild COVID-19 (a few samples of this study predate the infection). Cell type and time point are not known. The specimen sequenced was PBMCs or a T cell subset sorted from them (not recorded which). CDR3 residues: CASSQHGGSGREGNEQFF. The CDR3 DNA is TGCGCCAGCAGCCAGCACGGTGGTAGCGGGAGGGAGGGGAATGAGCAGTTCTTC.